This note documents a single T cell receptor beta chain sequence. Germline V CDR1 and CDR2: PRHDT, FYEKMQ (reference sequence). V lost 5 bases, J lost 2 bases, and 10 bases lay in between. The CDR3 spans 15 residues. Per the original methods: Amplification of reference gene primers provided the estimated nucleated cell counts. Data came from immunoSEQ multiplex PCR; TCRdb stores just in-frame clones and leaves some out. The V and J calls and clone size were taken over from that table, and D and trimming were inferred from the DNA. The data contain approximately 270,000 clones, around nine tenths of them seen just once; the ten biggest clones take up over 8%. The data are from a study of blood T cell repertoires in COVID-19. Study information: The origin of the acute and convalescent COVID-19 samples was the United States, Italy and Spain. PBMCs, B-cell-depleted T cells, or T cells were the source of the cDNA or gDNA that made up the material.

The receptor comes from a man between 40 and 49 years old with active or convalescent COVID-19. V and J are TRBV13 and TRBJ2-6, with D perhaps TRBD1 (5 bases). Sequenced input: peripheral blood. The CDR3, as DNA: TGTGCCAGCAGCCCTAGGGGCACTGGGGCCAACGTCCTGACTTTC. This gives the protein CASSPRGTGANVLTF. Supplemented by reference TRBV13 and TRBJ2-6, the full variable domain reads AAGVIQSPRHLIKEKRETATLKCYPIPRHDTVYWYQQGPGQDPQFLISFYEKMQSDKGSIPDRFSAQQFSDYHSELNMSSLELGDSALYFCASSPRGTGANVLTFGAGSRLTVL.